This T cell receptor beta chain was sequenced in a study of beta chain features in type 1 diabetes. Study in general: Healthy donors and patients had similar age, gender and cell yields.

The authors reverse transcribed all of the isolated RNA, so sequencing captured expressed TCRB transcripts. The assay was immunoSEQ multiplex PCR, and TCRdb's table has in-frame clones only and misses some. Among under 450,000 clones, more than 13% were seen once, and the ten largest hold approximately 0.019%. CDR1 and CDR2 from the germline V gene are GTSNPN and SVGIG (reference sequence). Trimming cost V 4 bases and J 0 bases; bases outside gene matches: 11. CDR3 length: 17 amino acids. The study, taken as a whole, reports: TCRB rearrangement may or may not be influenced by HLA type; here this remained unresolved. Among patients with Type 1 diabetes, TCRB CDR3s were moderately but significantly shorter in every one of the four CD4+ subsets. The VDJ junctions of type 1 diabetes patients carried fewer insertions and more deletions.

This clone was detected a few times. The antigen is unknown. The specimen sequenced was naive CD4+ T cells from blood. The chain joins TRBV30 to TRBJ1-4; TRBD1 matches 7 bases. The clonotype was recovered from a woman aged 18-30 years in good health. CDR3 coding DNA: TGTGCCTGGACCCCAGACAGGGTTTTTGCAACTAATGAAAAACTGTTTTTT. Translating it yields CAWTPDRVFATNEKLFF.